Here is one T cell receptor (beta chain) with its context. Antigen specificity is unknown. Using its own MiXCR run on the reads, TCRdb lists one record per CDR3 protein. The table lists about 570,000 distinct CDR3 sequences, 40% of them singletons. J lost 2 bases, V lost 4 bases, and 3 bases had no gene match. The CDR3 length is 14 residues. Germline assignment: CDR1 MDHEN and CDR2 SYDVKM. The data were taken from a study of T cell repertoires in cytomegalovirus infection. Points from the study as a whole: Based on cumulative public TCR beta family frequency, carriers of CMV plus the relevant HLA were identified. The study found HLA-C-restricted CMV-specific TCR beta clonotypes dominating the ex vivo response.

The V and J genes are TRBV28 and TRBJ2-3; 7 nucleotides agree with TRBD1. Specimen: cultured PBMCs, collected from culture after CMV antigen stimulation. The sequence came from a human donor in good health (CMV status not recorded). Some clones in this sample may be carry-over from other donors' samples. CDR3 in amino acids: CASSWGQITDTQYF. DNA of the CDR3: TGTGCCAGCAGTTGGGGACAGATCACAGATACGCAGTATTTT.